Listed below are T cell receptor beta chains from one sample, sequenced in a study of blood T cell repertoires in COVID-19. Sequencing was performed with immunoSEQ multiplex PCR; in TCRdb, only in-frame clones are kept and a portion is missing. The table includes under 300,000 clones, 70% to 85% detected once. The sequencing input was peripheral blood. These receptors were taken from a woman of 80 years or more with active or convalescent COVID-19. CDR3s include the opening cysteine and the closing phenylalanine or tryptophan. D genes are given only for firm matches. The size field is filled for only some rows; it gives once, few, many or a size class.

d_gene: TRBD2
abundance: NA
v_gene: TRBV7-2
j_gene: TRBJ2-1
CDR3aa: CASSLGTGAGVNEQFF
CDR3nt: TGTGCCAGCAGCTTAGGTACCGGGGCGGGAGTGAATGAGCAGTTCTTC

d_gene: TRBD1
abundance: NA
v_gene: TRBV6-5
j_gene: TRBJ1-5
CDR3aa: CAAGQGSQPQHF
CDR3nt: TGTGCCGCCGGACAGGGAAGTCAGCCCCAGCATTTT

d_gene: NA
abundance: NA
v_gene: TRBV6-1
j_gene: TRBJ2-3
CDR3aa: CASSEASRWNTQYF
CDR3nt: TGTGCCAGCAGTGAAGCATCTAGGTGGAATACGCAGTATTTT

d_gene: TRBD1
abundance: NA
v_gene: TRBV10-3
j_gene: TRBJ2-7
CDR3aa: CAISRHPAGTGGVWVEQYF
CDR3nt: TGTGCCATCAGCCGCCACCCCGCCGGGACAGGGGGCGTATGGGTCGAGCAGTACTTC

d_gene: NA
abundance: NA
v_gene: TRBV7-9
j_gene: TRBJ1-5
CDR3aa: CASSSSRGNQPQHF
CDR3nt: TGTGCCAGCAGCTCCTCCCGGGGTAATCAGCCCCAGCATTTT

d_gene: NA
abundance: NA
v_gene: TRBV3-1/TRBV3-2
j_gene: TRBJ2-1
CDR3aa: CASSQDFRSLSEQFF
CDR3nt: TGTGCCAGCAGCCAAGATTTTAGGAGCTTGAGTGAGCAGTTCTTC

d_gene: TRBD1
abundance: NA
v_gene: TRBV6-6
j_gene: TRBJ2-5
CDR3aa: CASTPTGEPQETQYF
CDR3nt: TGTGCCAGCACCCCAACAGGGGAACCCCAAGAGACCCAGTACTTC

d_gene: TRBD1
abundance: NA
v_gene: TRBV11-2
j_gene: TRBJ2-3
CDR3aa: CASTRQGGGDTQYF
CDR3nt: TGTGCCAGCACCAGACAGGGGGGTGGAGATACGCAGTATTTT

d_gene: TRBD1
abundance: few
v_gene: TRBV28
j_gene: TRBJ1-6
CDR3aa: CASSFGGQVYLASPLHF
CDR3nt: TGTGCCAGCAGTTTCGGGGGACAGGTATACTTGGCGTCACCCCTCCACTTT

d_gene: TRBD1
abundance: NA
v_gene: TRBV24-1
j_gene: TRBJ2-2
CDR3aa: CATSDRTGSNTGELFF
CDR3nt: TGTGCCACCAGTGATAGGACAGGGTCAAACACCGGGGAGCTGTTTTTT

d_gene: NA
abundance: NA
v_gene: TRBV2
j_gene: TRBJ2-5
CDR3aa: CASSAGNQETQYF
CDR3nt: TGTGCCAGCAGTGCAGGGAACCAAGAGACCCAGTACTTC

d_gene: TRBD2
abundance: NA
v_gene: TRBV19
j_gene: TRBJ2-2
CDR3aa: CASTRRTSGGTKNTGELFF
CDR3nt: TGTGCCAGTACCCGAAGGACTAGCGGGGGGACCAAGAACACCGGGGAGCTGTTTTTT

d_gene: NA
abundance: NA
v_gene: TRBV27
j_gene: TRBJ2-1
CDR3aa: CASSERAFNNEQFF
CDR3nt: TGTGCCAGCAGCGAGCGGGCCTTTAACAATGAGCAGTTCTTC

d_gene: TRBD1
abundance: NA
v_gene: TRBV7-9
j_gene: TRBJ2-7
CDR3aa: CASSLLEGQGEEEQYF
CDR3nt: TGTGCCAGCAGCTTATTAGAGGGACAGGGGGAGGAAGAGCAGTACTTC

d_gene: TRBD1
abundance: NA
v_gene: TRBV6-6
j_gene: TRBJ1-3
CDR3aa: CASSHRGQVGDTIYF
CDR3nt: TGTGCCAGCAGTCACCGTGGACAGGTTGGAGACACCATATATTTT

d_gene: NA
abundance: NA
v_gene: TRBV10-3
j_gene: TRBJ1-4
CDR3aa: CAISESYREKLFF
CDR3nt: TGTGCCATCAGTGAGTCGTACCGGGAAAAACTGTTTTTT

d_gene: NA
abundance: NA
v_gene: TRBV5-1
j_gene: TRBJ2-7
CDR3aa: CASTPTGRLVKQYF
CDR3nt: TGCGCCAGCACCCCGACAGGGAGGCTAGTTAAGCAGTACTTC

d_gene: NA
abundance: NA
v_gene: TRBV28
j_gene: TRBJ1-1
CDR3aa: CASSLWGRAFF
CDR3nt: TGTGCCAGCAGTTTATGGGGGAGAGCTTTCTTT

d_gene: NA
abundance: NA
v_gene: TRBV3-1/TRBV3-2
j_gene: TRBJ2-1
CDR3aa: CASSQANVAEQFF
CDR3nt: TGTGCCAGCAGCCAAGCCAATGTCGCGGAGCAGTTCTTC

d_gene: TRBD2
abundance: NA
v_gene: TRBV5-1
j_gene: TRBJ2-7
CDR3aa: CASSPNPGTSGYEQYF
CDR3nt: TGCGCCAGCAGCCCAAACCCCGGGACTAGCGGTTACGAGCAGTACTTC

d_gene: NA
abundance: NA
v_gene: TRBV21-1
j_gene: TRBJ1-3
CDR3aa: CASSKGAANSGNTIYF
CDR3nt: TGTGCCAGCAGCAAAGGGGCCGCGAACTCTGGAAACACCATATATTTT

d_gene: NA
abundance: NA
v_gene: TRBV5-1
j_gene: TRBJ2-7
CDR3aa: CASTPRPDRRPYEQYF
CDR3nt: TGCGCCAGCACCCCCAGACCCGACAGGCGACCCTACGAGCAGTACTTC

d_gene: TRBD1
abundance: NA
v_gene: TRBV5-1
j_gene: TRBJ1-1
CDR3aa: CASSFGQAENTEAFF
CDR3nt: TGCGCCAGCAGCTTTGGACAGGCGGAGAACACTGAAGCTTTCTTT

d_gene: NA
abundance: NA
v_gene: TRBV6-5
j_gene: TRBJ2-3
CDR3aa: CATSGGSGTQYF
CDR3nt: TGTGCCACTTCGGGGGGCTCGGGTACGCAGTATTTT

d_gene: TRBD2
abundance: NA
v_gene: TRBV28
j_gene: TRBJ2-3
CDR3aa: CASSLTFGTSGRGIDTQYF
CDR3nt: TGTGCCAGCAGTCTCACGTTTGGGACTAGCGGGAGAGGTATAGATACGCAGTATTTT

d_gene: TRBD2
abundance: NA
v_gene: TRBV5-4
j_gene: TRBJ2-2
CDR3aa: CASSLGREWAGELFF
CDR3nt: TGTGCCAGCAGCTTGGGGCGGGAGTGGGCCGGGGAGCTGTTTTTT

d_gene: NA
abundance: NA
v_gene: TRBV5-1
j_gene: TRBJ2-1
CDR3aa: CASSLESHYNEQFF
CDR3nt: TGCGCCAGCAGCTTGGAATCCCACTACAATGAGCAGTTCTTC

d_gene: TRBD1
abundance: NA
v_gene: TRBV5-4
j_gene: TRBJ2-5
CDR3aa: CASRRDRDLQETQYF
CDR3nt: TGTGCCAGCAGACGGGACAGGGACCTCCAAGAGACCCAGTACTTC

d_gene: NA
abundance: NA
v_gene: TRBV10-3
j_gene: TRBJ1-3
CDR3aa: CAISEHTAGNTIYF
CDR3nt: TGTGCCATCAGTGAGCACACCGCTGGAAACACCATATATTTT

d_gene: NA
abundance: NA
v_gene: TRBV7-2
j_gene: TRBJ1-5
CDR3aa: CASSPGSYSNQPQHF
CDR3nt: TGTGCCAGCAGCCCAGGGTCTTATAGCAATCAGCCCCAGCATTTT

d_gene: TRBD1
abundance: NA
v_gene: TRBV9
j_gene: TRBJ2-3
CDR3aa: CASSRRQGSTDTQYF
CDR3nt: TGTGCCAGCAGCAGACGACAGGGAAGCACAGATACGCAGTATTTT

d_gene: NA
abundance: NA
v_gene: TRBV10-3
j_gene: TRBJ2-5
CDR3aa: CAISEFRTTQETQYF
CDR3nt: TGTGCCATCAGTGAGTTTAGGACTACACAAGAGACCCAGTACTTC

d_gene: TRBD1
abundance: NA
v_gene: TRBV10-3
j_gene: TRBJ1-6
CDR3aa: CAISRQGPSSYNSPLHF
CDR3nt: TGTGCCATCAGTCGACAGGGGCCCAGCTCCTATAATTCACCCCTCCACTTT

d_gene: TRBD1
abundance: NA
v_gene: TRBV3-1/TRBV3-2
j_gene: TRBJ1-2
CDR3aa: CASSQDLQGAAGYTF
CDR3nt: TGTGCCAGCAGCCAAGATCTTCAGGGGGCCGCTGGCTACACCTTC

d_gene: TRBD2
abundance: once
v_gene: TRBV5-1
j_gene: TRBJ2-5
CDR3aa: CASSRGTIQETQYF
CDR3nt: TGCGCCAGCAGCCGGGGGACTATCCAAGAGACCCAGTACTTC

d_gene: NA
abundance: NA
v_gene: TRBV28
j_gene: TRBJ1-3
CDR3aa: CASSHTGNTIYF
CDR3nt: TGTGCCAGCAGTCACACTGGAAACACCATATATTTT

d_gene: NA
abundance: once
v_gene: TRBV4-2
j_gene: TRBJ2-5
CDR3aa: CASSQEGHRAGEQTQYF
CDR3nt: TGTGCCAGCAGCCAAGAAGGGCATCGGGCAGGGGAGCAGACCCAGTACTTC